These 26 T cell receptor beta chains came from one sample sequenced in a study of early T cells in non-severe SARS-CoV-2 infection. TCRdb recomputed calls from the 5' RACE reads with MiXCR, one row per CDR3 protein. The table includes about 70,000 distinct CDR3 sequences, 9.5% to 15% detected once. This specimen consisted of whole blood, obtained at baseline. These TCRs come from an adult who was a healthcare worker with PCR-confirmed SARS-CoV-2 infection or an uninfected control (not recorded which). The donor label of this sample is uncertain.

This chain joins TRBV7-8 and TRBJ2-3; perhaps TRBD2 as D (5 bases). CDR1 SGHVS and CDR2 FQNEAQ come from the germline V gene. This CDR3 spans 11 amino acids. Deletions cut 8 bases from V and 5 bases from J, with 8 bases between. The CDR3 spells CASVRGDTQYF. In nucleotides, the CDR3 is TGTGCCAGCGTTCGGGGAGATACGCAGTATTTT. Based on the CDR3 plus reference TRBV7-8 and TRBJ2-3, the full variable domain is GAGVSQSPRYKVAKRGQDVALRCDPISGHVSLFWYQQALGQGPEFLTYFQNEAQLDKSGLPSDRFFAERPEGSVSTLKIQRTQQEDSAVYLCASVRGDTQYFGPGTRLTVL.

A few counts support this clonotype. One end of the junction fails to match germline, which may point to a read error. J is TRBJ2-1 and V is TRBV7-6; the D gene could be TRBD1 or TRBD2 (5 bases each). This CDR3 has 15 residues. Germline V gene data show CDR1 as SGHVS and CDR2 as FNYEAQ. For the CDR3, the DNA is TGTGCCAGCAGCTTTATGGGGGACCGCTACAACGAGCAGTTCTTC. This codes for CASSFMGDRYNEQFF.

In this sample, this clonotype turned up a few times. The rearrangement uses TRBV12-3 or TRBV12-4 and TRBJ2-7; D call uncertain. CDR3 length: 12 amino acids. Trimming removed 1 base at V and 4 bases at J, with 5 bases between. CDR3 coding DNA: TGTGCCAGCAGTTTAGATCATTACGAGCAGTACTTC. Encoded protein: CASSLDHYEQYF.

This clonotype has just a few counts. The J gene is TRBJ1-1, the V gene TRBV6-5; D is unclear. CDR1 MNHEY and CDR2 SVGAGI come from the germline V gene. The germline V and J ends were trimmed by 4 bases and 6 bases, with 12 bases remaining between them. The CDR3 totals 13 residues. The CDR3 sequence is CASSFTIEAEAFF. Here the CDR3 DNA reads TGTGCCAGCAGTTTCACTATCGAGGCTGAAGCTTTCTTT.

The table lists this clonotype with a count of one. The chain has TRBV6-6 and TRBJ2-5, with D perhaps matching TRBD1 or TRBD2 (5 bases each). The germline CDR1 and CDR2 sequences are MNHNY and SVGAGI (reference sequence). This CDR3 region has 15 residues. Deletions cut 2 bases from V and 4 bases from J, with 14 bases between. In nucleotides, the CDR3 is TGTGCCAGCAGTTACCCGACTTTGGGGGTAGAGACCCAGTACTTC. This gives the protein CASSYPTLGVETQYF.

The table lists this clonotype with many counts. The genes are TRBV12-3 or TRBV12-4 and TRBJ2-5, with a weak D call TRBD1 (6 bases). V was trimmed by 6 bases and J by 4 bases, leaving 24 bases between them. The CDR3 contains 17 residues. The CDR3 loop is CASRLSRTGLFGETQYF. CDR3 sequence (DNA): TGTGCCAGCAGACTCAGCAGAACAGGGTTGTTTGGAGAGACCCAGTACTTC.

This clonotype was recorded a few times. This chain joins TRBV12-3 or TRBV12-4 and TRBJ2-3; D remains ambiguous. This CDR3 contains 14 residues. Trimming pared 5 bases from V and 6 bases from J, leaving 15 bases between. CDR3 region: CASSPPGPQDTQYF. In nucleotides, the CDR3 is TGTGCCAGCAGTCCACCCGGTCCTCAGGATACGCAGTATTTT.

This clonotype has at least ten counts. This chain links TRBV4-1 with TRBJ2-1; possible D gene TRBD1, 5 bases. The CDR3 has 13 residues. The V and J ends lost 0 bases and 15 bases respectively, with 15 bases between them. Germline lookup yields CDR1 MGHRA and CDR2 YSYEKL. CDR3 protein: CASSQDLGAGPFF. CDR3 DNA sequence: TGCGCCAGCAGCCAAGATTTAGGGGCCGGGCCGTTCTTC.

CDR3 DNA: TGTGCCAGCAGACTAGCGGGAGGGTTAGAGACCCAGTACTTC. It specifies CASRLAGGLETQYF. The J gene is TRBJ2-5, the V gene TRBV12-3 or TRBV12-4, with 13 positions matching TRBD2. V lost 6 bases and J lost 4; bases outside the gene matches: 2. This CDR3 is 14 amino acids long.

V gene TRBV6-5 combines with J gene TRBJ1-2; 7 bases map to TRBD1. The CDR3 totals 13 residues. V lost 2 bases and J lost 8; bases outside the gene matches: 5. Looked up from germline, CDR1 is MNHEY and CDR2 is SVGAGI. The CDR3 DNA is TGTGCCAGCAGTTACGACAGGGTCCGCGGCTACACCTTC. This translates into CASSYDRVRGYTF.

This clonotype was detected only a few times. This rearrangement joins TRBV5-1 to TRBJ2-7; D unresolved. Between the trimmed V and J ends, which lost 3 bases and 0 bases, there was a span of 16 bases. The CDR3 runs 16 residues. Per the germline V gene, CDR1 is SGHRS and CDR2 is YFSETQ. The CDR3 loop is CASSSGPHLSSYEQYF. The CDR3 nucleotides read TGCGCCAGCAGCTCAGGACCGCACCTAAGCTCCTACGAGCAGTACTTC.

This clonotype was seen ten or more times. The chain recombines TRBV7-2 with TRBJ1-5; 8 bases map to TRBD1. CDR1 is SGHTA and CDR2 is FQGNSA in the germline V gene. The V segment lost 1 base and the J segment 6 bases; nucleotides outside the gene matches: 5. The CDR3 is made up of 15 amino acids. CDR3 nucleotides: TGTGCCAGCAGCTTAGTTGCAGGGGGCGGTCAGCCCCAGCATTTT. Protein product: CASSLVAGGGQPQHF.

This clonotype was seen ten or more times. This rearrangement joins TRBV5-1 to TRBJ1-1; TRBD1 aligns across 9 bases. This CDR3 is built from 17 residues. Germline V CDR1 and CDR2: SGHRS, YFSETQ. V lost 4 bases to trimming and J lost 0 bases; unmatched junction nucleotides: 10. CDR3 loop: CASSPKTGGTMNTEAFF. CDR3 in DNA: TGCGCCAGCAGCCCAAAGACAGGGGGAACGATGAACACTGAAGCTTTCTTT.

The chain links TRBV20-1 to TRBJ2-5, with D perhaps TRBD1 or TRBD2 (5 bases each). Between the trimmed V and J ends, which lost 5 bases and 5 bases, there was a span of 15 bases. The germline V gene encodes CDR1 DFQATT and CDR2 SNEGSKA (reference sequence). This CDR3 comprises 13 residues. The CDR3 sequence is CSAPSAWGETQYF. The CDR3 nucleotides are TGCAGTGCTCCAAGTGCGTGGGGGGAGACCCAGTACTTC.

This clonotype was seen ten or more times. The chain carries TRBV2 and TRBJ1-4, with 8 bases identical to TRBD1. The CDR3 is made up of 14 amino acids. J gave up 2 bases and V 5 bases, and 1 base lay outside the gene matches. Germline V gene lookup returns CDR1 SNHLY and CDR2 FYNNEI. The CDR3 sequence is CASSRQGTNEKLFF. The CDR3 nucleotides are TGTGCCAGCAGTCGACAGGGGACTAATGAAAAACTGTTTTTT.

This clonotype was seen at least ten times. The chain uses TRBV29-1 and TRBJ1-1; TRBD1 is a possible D gene (5 bases). V shed 7 bases and J shed 0 bases, with 15 bases lying between them. The CDR3 is 14 residues long. Germline V lookup: CDR1 SQVTM, CDR2 ANQGSEA. CDR3 DNA sequence: TGCAGCGCCTGGACAACTTTTATGAACACTGAAGCTTTCTTT. This codes for CSAWTTFMNTEAFF.

This clonotype was found a few times. CDR3 amino acids: CASSSGGVRNQPQHF. The CDR3 coding sequence is TGTGCCAGCAGCTCTGGGGGAGTTCGCAATCAGCCCCAGCATTTT. The J gene is TRBJ1-5, the V gene TRBV7-8; D perhaps matches TRBD1 (5 bases). Trimming cost V 4 bases and J 2 bases, with 12 bases left between them. Germline V gene lookup returns CDR1 SGHVS and CDR2 FQNEAQ. The CDR3 covers 15 residues.

This clonotype was counted between two and nine times. The CDR3 here is CASSVWTEMNTEAFF. The CDR3 coding sequence is TGTGCCAGCAGCGTATGGACAGAGATGAACACTGAAGCTTTCTTT. This chain links TRBV6-1 with TRBJ1-1; D possibly corresponds to TRBD1 (6 bases). Germline lookup yields CDR1 MNHNS and CDR2 SASEGT. The germline V and J ends were trimmed by 6 bases and 0 bases, with 14 bases remaining between them. There are 15 residues in the CDR3.

This clonotype was found many times. This chain joins TRBV6-2 or TRBV6-3 and TRBJ1-1; D not resolved. Germline V CDR1 and CDR2: MNHEY, SVGEGT. The V gene lost 4 bases and the J gene lost 1 base, with 16 bases spanning the gap. The CDR3 sequence is 16 residues long. The CDR3 coding sequence is TGTGCCAGCAGTTCGGACGGCGAAACCAGGAACACTGAAGCTTTCTTT. Encoded protein: CASSSDGETRNTEAFF.

The chain links TRBV6-4 to TRBJ2-1; tentative D call: TRBD2 (5 bases). In germline, CDR1 is MRHNA, CDR2 SNTAGT. Trimming took off 4 bases at V and 3 bases at J, with 10 bases between the two ends. The CDR3 runs 14 residues. The chain's CDR3 is CASSASGDYNEQFF. Written as DNA, the CDR3 is TGTGCCAGCAGTGCCAGCGGAGACTACAATGAGCAGTTCTTC.

This clonotype was observed a handful of times. The genes are TRBV7-2 and TRBJ2-3; weak D call: TRBD2 (5 bases). Germline values: CDR1 SGHTA, CDR2 FQGNSA. This CDR3 is 13 amino acids long. The V gene lost 4 bases and the J gene lost 5 bases, with 10 bases spanning the gap. CDR3 region: CASSSHGEDTQYF. CDR3 sequence (DNA): TGTGCCAGCAGCTCTCACGGGGAAGATACGCAGTATTTT. Full variable domain (missing parts from reference TRBV7-2 and TRBJ2-3): GAGVSQSPSNKVTEKGKDVELRCDPISGHTALYWYRQSLGQGLEFLIYFQGNSAPDKSGLPSDRFSAERTGGSVSTLTIQRTQQEDSAVYLCASSSHGEDTQYFGPGTRLTVL.

This chain joins TRBV9 and TRBJ1-2; D remains unclear. V lost 1 base and J lost 3, with 10 bases in between. The CDR3 is made up of 14 amino acids. Germline-derived CDR1 and CDR2 are SGDLS and YYNGEE. The CDR3 DNA follows: TGTGCCAGCAGCGTACGGCAGTACGACTATGGCTACACCTTC. As protein: CASSVRQYDYGYTF.

The chain links TRBV29-1 to TRBJ1-1; D uncertain. This CDR3 spans 11 amino acids. The ends were cut back, 7 bases at V and 8 bases at J, with 14 bases in the middle. The germline V gene has CDR1 SQVTM and CDR2 ANQGSEA. The CDR3: CSAPEDGEAFF. The CDR3 DNA sequence: TGCAGCGCTCCCGAGGACGGGGAAGCTTTCTTT.

This rearrangement joins TRBV7-2 to TRBJ2-3; 10 nucleotides agree with TRBD2. CDR1 and CDR2 from the germline V gene are SGHTA and FQGNSA. This CDR3 has 17 residues. Trimming at V came to 4 bases and at J to 7 bases, leaving 14 bases not matched to a gene. The DNA of the CDR3 is TGTGCCAGCAGCTCCTCCGGTCTAGCGGGGGTGCCCCATACGCAGTATTTT. This gives the protein CASSSSGLAGVPHTQYF. The complete variable domain, with remaining parts taken from reference TRBV7-2 and TRBJ2-3, reads GAGVSQSPSNKVTEKGKDVELRCDPISGHTALYWYRQSLGQGLEFLIYFQGNSAPDKSGLPSDRFSAERTGGSVSTLTIQRTQQEDSAVYLCASSSSGLAGVPHTQYFGPGTRLTVL.

V usage is TRBV12-3 or TRBV12-4 and J usage is TRBJ2-3; D could derive from TRBD1 or TRBD2 (5 bases each). The CDR3 loop spans 16 amino acids. V gave up 4 bases and J gave up 0 bases, with 14 bases separating them. The chain's CDR3 is CASSYSSGPSTDTQYF. The CDR3 nucleotides read TGTGCCAGCAGTTATTCCTCGGGACCTAGCACAGATACGCAGTATTTT.

This clonotype was seen more than once but under ten times. J is TRBJ2-3 and V is TRBV11-2; D remains ambiguous. The CDR3 extends over 15 amino acids. Germline assignment: CDR1 SGHAT and CDR2 FQNNGV. The ends were cut back, 3 bases at V and 0 bases at J, with 10 bases in the middle. CDR3 nucleotides: TGTGCCAGCAGCTTCTCCGTAGCTAGCACAGATACGCAGTATTTT. Its protein is CASSFSVASTDTQYF.